The next 25 T cell receptor beta chains were all read from a single sample in a study of T cells in Graves' hyperthyroidism and ophthalmopathy. The investigators amplified TCR beta CDR3 regions from RNA transcripts. An initial round of RT-PCR targeting the TCR CDR3 relied on the HTBI primer set. MiXCR was run by TCRdb on the multiplex PCR reads, yielding one entry per CDR3 protein. The sample yields about 50,000 distinct CDR3 sequences, approximately 49% seen once. The specimen was peripheral blood or thyroid tissue (not recorded which). The receptors stem from a woman between 50 and 59 years old with Graves' hyperthyroidism.

This clonotype has at least ten counts. CDR3 protein: CASSTRTFGVYEQYF. The CDR3 bases are TGTGCCAGCAGCACAAGGACATTTGGGGTTTACGAGCAGTACTTC. This chain joins TRBV7-9 and TRBJ2-7; perhaps TRBD1 as D (5 bases). CDR1 is SEHNR, CDR2 FQNEAQ, per germline (reference sequence). The CDR3 is made up of 15 amino acids. V was cut by 5 bases and J by 4 bases, with 18 bases left in between.

This chain connects TRBV7-2 to TRBJ2-7; the match to TRBD1 covers 9 bases. The germline V gene has CDR1 SGHTA and CDR2 FQGNSA. The V segment lost 5 bases and the J segment 3 bases; nucleotides outside the gene matches: 8. The CDR3 sequence is 15 residues long. CDR3 in DNA: TGTGCCAGCAGCCCCCGGGACAGGGTTAGCTACGAGCAGTACTTC. Protein: CASSPRDRVSYEQYF.

This clonotype was detected many times. V usage is TRBV5-1 and J usage is TRBJ2-2, with 12 bases fitting TRBD2. V trimming: 3 bases; J trimming: 4 bases; junction bases outside the gene matches: 4. The CDR3 loop spans 16 amino acids. Germline CDR1 SGHRS, CDR2 YFSETQ. The CDR3 sequence: CASSWASGRGTGELFF. The CDR3 DNA is TGCGCCAGCAGCTGGGCTAGCGGGAGGGGCACCGGGGAGCTGTTTTTT.

With regard to this clonotype: One end of the junction varies from germline; a read error may be responsible. The rearrangement links TRBV7-9 to TRBJ1-6, with D perhaps matching TRBD1 (6 bases). From germline, CDR1 is SEHNR and CDR2 FQNEAQ (reference sequence). This CDR3 has 15 amino acids. As DNA, the CDR3 is TGTGCCAGCAGCCAAGATGGCGACAGGAATTCACCCCTCCGCTTT. It is translated as CASSQDGDRNSPLRF.

This sequence joins TRBV29-1 and TRBJ1-2, with 9 bases fitting TRBD1. The CDR3 runs to 13 residues. Germline loops: CDR1 SQVTM, CDR2 ANQGSEA. The V gene end was trimmed by 4 bases and the J gene end by 2 bases; junction bases not matched to a gene: 2. The CDR3 protein is CSVGTGANYGYTF. The CDR3 nucleotides read TGCAGCGTTGGGACAGGGGCGAACTATGGCTACACCTTC.

This sequence joins TRBV13 and TRBJ1-5, with D tentatively TRBD1 (5 bases). The CDR3 sequence is 15 residues long. The germline V gene has CDR1 PRHDT and CDR2 FYEKMQ (reference sequence). V lost 5 bases, J lost 0 bases, and 11 bases lay in between. CDR3 amino acids: CASSNRQYSNQPQHF. CDR3 nucleotides: TGTGCCAGCAGCAACCGACAGTATAGCAATCAGCCCCAGCATTTT.

Remarks on this clonotype: The conserved final phenylalanine or tryptophan is absent from the CDR3, which likely points to a read error. V is TRBV6-5 and J is TRBJ2-7, with 10 bases fitting TRBD1. The ends lost 5 bases at V and 5 bases at J; junction bases unmatched: 6. The CDR3 contains 14 residues. Germline V gives CDR1 MNHEY, CDR2 SVGAGI. CDR3 nucleotides: TGTGCCAGCAGTCGGGACAGGGGCACGGACGAGCAGTACTCC. Translating it yields CASSRDRGTDEQYS.

About this clonotype itself: One end of the junction fails to match germline, which may point to a read error. The chain links TRBV10-3 to TRBJ2-5; no definite D call. CDR1 is ENHRY and CDR2 is SYGVKD in the germline V gene. This CDR3 has 15 amino acids. The CDR3, as DNA: TGTGCCATCAAATTCGACCGCGGCGCGCAAGAGACCCAGTGCTTC. Protein product: CAIKFDRGAQETQCF.

This rearrangement joins TRBV7-3 to TRBJ2-7, with unresolved D. The CDR3 is 15 amino acids. Germline loops: CDR1 SGHTA, CDR2 FQGTGA. The ends were cut back, 5 bases at V and 0 bases at J, with 14 bases in the middle. As DNA, the CDR3 is TGTGCCAGCAGCCTCCTTCGACAAGGCTCCTACGAGCAGTACTTC. Encoded protein: CASSLLRQGSYEQYF.

This clonotype was observed many times. This sequence joins TRBV19 and TRBJ1-3; no firm D call. The V gene's germline CDR1 is LNHDA and CDR2 SQIVND (reference sequence). This CDR3 comprises 16 residues. Trimming removed 2 bases at V and 4 bases at J, with 15 bases between. The CDR3 loop is CASSISSHPGGNTIYF. The DNA for the CDR3 is TGTGCCAGTAGTATATCGTCGCACCCTGGCGGAAACACCATATATTTT. The variable domain in full, completed from reference TRBV19 and TRBJ1-3, reads DGGITQSPKYLFRKEGQNVTLSCEQNLNHDAMYWYRQDPGQGLRLIYYSQIVNDFQKGDIAEGYSVSREKKESFPLTVTSAQKNPTAFYLCASSISSHPGGNTIYFGEGSWLTVV.

The rearrangement links TRBV25-1 to TRBJ2-2; 7 bases are shared with TRBD1. This CDR3 is 13 amino acids long. V shed 6 bases, J shed 4 bases, and the junction held 2 bases outside the gene matches. Germline lookup yields CDR1 MGHDK and CDR2 SYGVNS. CDR3 nucleotides: TGTGCCAGCAGAGCAGGGGGCACCGGGGAGCTGTTTTTT. This translates into CASRAGGTGELFF.

The rearrangement links TRBV2 to TRBJ2-7, with 10 bases identical to TRBD1. The germline V gene encodes CDR1 SNHLY and CDR2 FYNNEI. Germline trimming cut 5 bases from V and 2 bases from J; bases unmatched to any gene: 6. The CDR3 is 15 amino acids. In DNA form, the CDR3 reads TGTGCCAGCAGTTTGGACAGGGGGACAGCCTACGAGCAGTACTTC. As protein: CASSLDRGTAYEQYF.

The chain joins TRBV15 to TRBJ1-2; D may be TRBD1 (6 bases). Germline values: CDR1 LNHNV, CDR2 YYDKDF (reference sequence). This CDR3 comprises 13 residues. V shed 4 bases and J shed 1 base, with 7 bases lying between them. In DNA form, the CDR3 reads TGTGCCACCAGCAAGGACAGTAACTATGGCTACACCTTC. Its translation: CATSKDSNYGYTF.

This clonotype showed up many times. V is TRBV18 and J is TRBJ1-2, with D uncertain. The CDR3 is 13 residues long. V shed 2 bases and J shed 2 bases, with 6 bases lying between them. Germline CDR1 is KGHSH and CDR2 is LQKENI. The CDR3 here is CASSPGENYGYTF. The CDR3 bases are TGTGCCAGCTCACCAGGGGAGAACTATGGCTACACCTTC. The whole variable domain, remainder taken from reference TRBV18 and TRBJ1-2, is NAGVMQNPRHLVRRRGQEARLRCSPMKGHSHVYWYRQLPEEGLKFMVYLQKENIIDESGMPKERFSAEFPKEGPSILRIQQVVRGDSAAYFCASSPGENYGYTFGSGTRLTVV.

The chain recombines TRBV11-2 with TRBJ2-5; 9 nucleotides match TRBD1. Germline trimming cut 5 bases from V and 6 bases from J; bases unmatched to any gene: 10. Germline values: CDR1 SGHAT, CDR2 FQNNGV. This CDR3 spans 15 amino acids. CDR3 amino acids: CASSLVSTGGKTQYF. CDR3 nucleotide sequence: TGTGCCAGCAGCCTAGTTTCGACAGGGGGTAAGACCCAGTACTTC.

As DNA, the CDR3 is TGCAGGGGACGGACAGGGGCAGGAAATTCACCCCTCCACTTT. It encodes CRGRTGAGNSPLHF. The chain is built from TRBV20-1 and TRBJ1-6; TRBD1 matches at 9 bases. Germline CDR1 DFQATT, CDR2 SNEGSKA (reference sequence). The CDR3 extends over 14 amino acids.

This sequence joins TRBV2 and TRBJ1-5, with 7 bases fitting TRBD1. The CDR3 has 14 amino acids. CDR1 and CDR2 (germline): SNHLY, FYNNEI. The V and J ends lost 5 bases and 3 bases, in that order; junction bases with no gene match: 4. In DNA, the CDR3 is TGTGCCAGCAGTAGAGACAGGGACAATCAGCCCCAGCATTTT. Encoded protein: CASSRDRDNQPQHF.

The V and J genes are TRBV20-1 and TRBJ1-4; D is unresolved. The germline V gene encodes CDR1 DFQATT and CDR2 SNEGSKA (reference sequence). This CDR3 has 15 residues. Between the trimmed V and J ends, which lost 6 bases and 3 bases, there was a span of 17 bases. CDR3 sequence: CSAGQTGRANEKLFF. CDR3 sequence (DNA): TGCAGTGCCGGCCAGACCGGGAGGGCTAATGAAAAACTGTTTTTT.

The rearrangement links TRBV7-9 to TRBJ2-7, with TRBD2 identical over 11 bases. Trimming at V came to 4 bases and at J to 0 bases, leaving 11 bases not matched to a gene. CDR1 is SEHNR and CDR2 is FQNEAQ in the germline V gene (reference sequence). This CDR3 is 18 amino acids long. The CDR3 nucleotides are TGTGCCAGCAGCTCCCTACCCGGGACTAGCGGCTACTCCTACGAGCAGTACTTC. This sequence encodes CASSSLPGTSGYSYEQYF. Together with reference TRBV7-9 and TRBJ2-7, the CDR3 gives the full variable domain: DTGVSQNPRHKITKRGQNVTFRCDPISEHNRLYWYRQTLGQGPEFLTYFQNEAQLEKSRLLSDRFSAERPKGSFSTLEIQRTEQGDSAMYLCASSSLPGTSGYSYEQYFGPGTRLTVT.

The chain is built from TRBV20-1 and TRBJ2-7; TRBD2 matches 10 bases. The CDR3 extends over 13 amino acids. Germline CDR1 is DFQATT and CDR2 is SNEGSKA (reference sequence). Trimming at V came to 3 bases and at J to 5 bases, leaving 4 bases not matched to a gene. The CDR3 region has the DNA TGCAGTGCTAGTGGACTAGCGGACCACGAGCAGTACTTC. It specifies CSASGLADHEQYF.

This clonotype was seen once. The CDR3 region is CASSSGSSGDVTQYF. In nucleotides, the CDR3 is TGTGCCAGCAGCTCAGGCTCCTCGGGGGACGTGACCCAGTACTTC. The V call is TRBV7-9, the J call TRBJ2-5; perhaps TRBD2 as D (6 bases). Trimming took 4 bases from V and 7 from J, leaving 19 bases between them. The CDR3 extends over 15 amino acids. Germline values: CDR1 SEHNR, CDR2 FQNEAQ (reference sequence). Together with reference TRBV7-9 and TRBJ2-5, the CDR3 gives the full variable domain: DTGVSQNPRHKITKRGQNVTFRCDPISEHNRLYWYRQTLGQGPEFLTYFQNEAQLEKSRLLSDRFSAERPKGSFSTLEIQRTEQGDSAMYLCASSSGSSGDVTQYFGPGTRLLVL.

The chain recombines TRBV7-9 with TRBJ1-4, with 9 bases fitting TRBD1. The CDR3 contains 13 residues. The germline gives CDR1 SEHNR, CDR2 FQNEAQ (reference sequence). Unmatched junction bases numbered 5, after V lost 4 bases and J lost 11 bases. The CDR3 DNA follows: TGTGCCAGCAGCTCCGGGACAGGGAGGAAACTGTTTTTT. This gives the protein CASSSGTGRKLFF.

In regard to this clonotype: A much larger clone sits a single nucleotide away, making a read error possible. This sequence joins TRBV27 and TRBJ2-3; TRBD2 aligns across 10 bases. The CDR3 contains 14 residues. Germline V gives CDR1 MNHEY, CDR2 SMNVEV (reference sequence). The junction had 5 bases not matched to a gene; V was cut back by 4 bases and J by 7 bases. The CDR3 loop reads CASSSSGSTYTQYF. CDR3 bases: TGTGCCAGCAGTTCTAGCGGGAGCACGTATACGCAGTATTTT.

The V gene is TRBV29-1, the J gene TRBJ2-7; 7 bases fit TRBD2. The germline V gene encodes CDR1 SQVTM and CDR2 ANQGSEA. The trim removed 4 bases at V and 6 bases at J, leaving 6 bases unmatched. The CDR3 sequence is 12 residues long. The CDR3 sequence: CSVGSGIREQYF. The CDR3 bases are TGCAGCGTTGGAAGCGGGATCCGCGAGCAGTACTTC.

This clonotype was observed many times. This chain joins TRBV7-3 and TRBJ1-2; TRBD1 matches 7 bases. V shed 5 bases and J 8 bases; nucleotides not matched to a gene: 11. CDR3 length: 14 residues. In germline, CDR1 is SGHTA, CDR2 FQGTGA. CDR3 sequence (DNA): TGTGCCAGCAGCCCCGGGACAGCGTCACCAGGCTACACCTTC. This encodes CASSPGTASPGYTF.